This TCR beta chain was identified during a study of blood T cell repertoires in COVID-19. In the study overall: Samples representing acute and convalescent COVID-19 were sourced from the United States, Italy and Spain.

While infection was still active, Seattle patients were enrolled and then followed longitudinally. In the original processing: The authors estimated nucleated cell counts from reference gene primer amplification. The table came from immunoSEQ multiplex PCR; TCRdb's copy has only in-frame clones and leaves some out. From that table come the V and J calls and clone size; the DNA was used to work out D and trimming. This table holds 410,000 or so clones, about nine tenths found once. V lost 1 base, J lost 0 bases, and 9 bases lay in between. The CDR3 covers 16 residues. CDR1 and CDR2 (germline): LNHDA, SQIVND (reference sequence).

The sample taken for sequencing was peripheral blood. The V call is TRBV19, the J call TRBJ2-2; D uncertain. The sequence came from a woman in her thirties or forties with COVID-19, enrolled during active disease. The CDR3 nucleotides read TGTGCCAGTAGTATAGTGGGCAGATCGAACACCGGGGAGCTGTTTTTT. It yields the protein CASSIVGRSNTGELFF.